This T cell receptor beta chain was profiled in a study of T-cell memory formation after mild COVID-19. Across the whole study: TCR clusters were mostly confined to one donor each.

TCRdb ran MiXCR on the 5' RACE reads and lists one entry per CDR3 protein. The data contain roughly 240,000 distinct CDR3 sequences, just over 15% of them seen just once; the ten biggest clones take up under 2.5%. Study conclusions and caveats: For contracting clones, CD4+ ones sat mainly in CM and EM, CD8+ in EMRA.

This clonotype was detected many times. What it binds is unknown. The CDR3 extends over 13 amino acids. Germline CDR1 and CDR2: LGHNA and YSLEER. With 1 base removed from V and 2 bases from J, the gap between germline ends came to 3 bases. The sequenced material came from PBMCs or a T cell subset sorted from them (not recorded which). This clonotype was obtained from an adult woman who had mild COVID-19 (a few samples of this study predate the infection). Cell type and time point are not known. V is TRBV4-3 and J is TRBJ2-1; D is undetermined. The CDR3 nucleotides are TGCGCCAGCAGCCAAGGGCCCTACAATGAGCAGTTCTTC. This sequence encodes CASSQGPYNEQFF.